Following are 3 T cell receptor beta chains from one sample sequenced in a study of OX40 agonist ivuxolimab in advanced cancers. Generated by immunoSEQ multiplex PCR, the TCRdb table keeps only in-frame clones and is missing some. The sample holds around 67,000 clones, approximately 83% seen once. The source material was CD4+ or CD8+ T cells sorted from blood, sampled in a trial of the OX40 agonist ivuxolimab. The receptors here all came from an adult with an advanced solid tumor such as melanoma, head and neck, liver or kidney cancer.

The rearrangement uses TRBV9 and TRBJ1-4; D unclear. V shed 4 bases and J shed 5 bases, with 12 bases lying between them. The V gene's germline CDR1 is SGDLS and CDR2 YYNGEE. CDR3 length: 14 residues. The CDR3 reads CASSPTLGNEKLFF. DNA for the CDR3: TGTGCCAGCAGCCCTACCTTAGGGAATGAAAAACTGTTTTTT.

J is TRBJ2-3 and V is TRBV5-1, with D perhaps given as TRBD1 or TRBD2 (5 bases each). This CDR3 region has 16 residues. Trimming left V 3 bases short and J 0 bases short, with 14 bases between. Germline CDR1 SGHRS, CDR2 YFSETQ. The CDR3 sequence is CASSSRDPKSTDTQYF. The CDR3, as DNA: TGCGCCAGCAGCTCCCGGGACCCTAAAAGCACAGATACGCAGTATTTT. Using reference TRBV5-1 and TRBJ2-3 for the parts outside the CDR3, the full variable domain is KAGVTQTPRYLIKTRGQQVTLSCSPISGHRSVSWYQQTPGQGLQFLFEYFSETQRNKGNFPGRFSGRQFSNSRSEMNVSTLELGDSALYLCASSSRDPKSTDTQYFGPGTRLTVL.

CDR3 DNA: TGCGCCAGCAGCTTGGGGGCGGGGAACTTCAATGAGCAGTTCTTC. Its protein is CASSLGAGNFNEQFF. This chain links TRBV5-1 with TRBJ2-1; D might be TRBD2 (6 bases). Germline V lookup: CDR1 SGHRS, CDR2 YFSETQ. V was shortened by 0 bases and J by 6 bases, with 13 bases between the two germline ends. The CDR3 is made up of 15 amino acids.